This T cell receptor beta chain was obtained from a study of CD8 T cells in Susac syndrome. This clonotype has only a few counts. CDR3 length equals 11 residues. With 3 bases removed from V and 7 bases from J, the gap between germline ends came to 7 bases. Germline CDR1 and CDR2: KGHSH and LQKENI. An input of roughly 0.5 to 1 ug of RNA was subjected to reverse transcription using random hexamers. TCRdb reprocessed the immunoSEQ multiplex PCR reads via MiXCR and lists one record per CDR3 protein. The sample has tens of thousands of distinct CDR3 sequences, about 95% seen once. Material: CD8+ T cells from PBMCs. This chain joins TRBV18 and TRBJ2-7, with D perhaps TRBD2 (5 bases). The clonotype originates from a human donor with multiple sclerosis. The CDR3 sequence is CASSPPGEQYF. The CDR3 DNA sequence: TGTGCCAGCTCACCCCCGGGAGAGCAGTACTTC. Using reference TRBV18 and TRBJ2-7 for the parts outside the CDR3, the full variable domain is NAGVMQNPRHLVRRRGQEARLRCSPMKGHSHVYWYRQLPEEGLKFMVYLQKENIIDESGMPKERFSAEFPKEGPSILRIQQVVRGDSAAYFCASSPPGEQYFGPGTRLTVT.